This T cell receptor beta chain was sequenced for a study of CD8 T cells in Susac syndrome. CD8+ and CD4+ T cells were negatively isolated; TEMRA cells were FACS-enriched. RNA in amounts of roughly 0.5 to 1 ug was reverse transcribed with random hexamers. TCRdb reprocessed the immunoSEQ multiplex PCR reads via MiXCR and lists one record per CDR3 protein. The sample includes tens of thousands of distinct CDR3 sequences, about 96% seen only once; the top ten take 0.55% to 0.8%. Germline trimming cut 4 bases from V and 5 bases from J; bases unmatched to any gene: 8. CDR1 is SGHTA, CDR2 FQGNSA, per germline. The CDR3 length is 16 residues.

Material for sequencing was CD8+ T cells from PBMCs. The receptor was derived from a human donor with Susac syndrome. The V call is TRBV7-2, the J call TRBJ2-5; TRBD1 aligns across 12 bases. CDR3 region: CASSSWGQGAMETQYF. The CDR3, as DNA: TGTGCCAGCAGCTCATGGGGACAGGGGGCGATGGAGACCCAGTACTTC.